A selection of T cell receptor beta chains follows, all from one sample in a study of cytomegalovirus exposure and HLA in healthy donors. Generated by immunoSEQ multiplex PCR, the TCRdb table keeps only in-frame clones and is missing some. Of around 150,000 clones in the sample, about four fifths were seen once. The material sequenced was PBMCs. These receptors were collected from a man between 25 and 39 years old in good health and CMV-seronegative. CDR3s include the opening cysteine and the closing phenylalanine or tryptophan. The D gene is left open where the match is weak. The size of a clone is reported for some rows only, either as once, few or many, or as a class for expanded clones.

j_call d_call v_call clone_size cdr3_aa cdr3_nt
TRBJ1-2 . TRBV15 once CATSTRDTSNYGYTF TGTGCCACCAGCACTCGGGACACTTCGAACTATGGCTACACCTTC
TRBJ1-5 . TRBV7-9 . CASSVNPDQPQHF TGTGCCAGCAGCGTAAATCCCGATCAGCCCCAGCATTTT
TRBJ1-5 TRBD1 TRBV28 . CASSFLGQNQPQHF TGTGCCAGCAGTTTCTTGGGACAGAATCAGCCCCAGCATTTT
TRBJ1-2 . TRBV19 once CASTRGYGYTF TGTGCCAGTACCAGGGGTTATGGCTACACCTTC
TRBJ2-2 . TRBV9 . CASSEMTTTGELFF TGTGCCAGCAGCGAAATGACAACCACCGGGGAGCTGTTTTTT
TRBJ1-1 TRBD1 TRBV6-1 . CASSRDRGSEAFF TGTGCCAGCAGTCGAGACAGGGGGTCTGAAGCTTTCTTT
TRBJ1-5 . TRBV18 . CASSPTGDSPSNQPQHF TGTGCCAGCTCACCGACAGGCGATAGTCCTAGCAATCAGCCCCAGCATTTT
TRBJ1-5 . TRBV5-6 . CASSFAGRVHQPQHF TGTGCCAGCAGCTTCGCAGGGAGGGTCCATCAGCCCCAGCATTTT
TRBJ1-3 . TRBV27 . CASSFGGRSGNTIYF TGTGCCAGCAGTTTCGGGGGGCGCTCTGGAAACACCATATATTTT
TRBJ1-1 . TRBV19 few CASGSGMNTEAFF TGTGCCAGCGGAAGCGGGATGAACACTGAAGCTTTCTTT
TRBJ1-2 TRBD1 TRBV5-5 . CASSLLRDSKHGYTF TGTGCCAGCAGCTTGCTCCGGGACAGTAAACATGGCTACACCTTC
TRBJ1-2 TRBD1 TRBV9 . CASSVGTEGGYTF TGTGCCAGCAGCGTGGGGACAGAAGGTGGCTACACCTTC
TRBJ1-4 . TRBV19 . CASSMGGENEKLFF TGTGCCAGTAGTATGGGGGGGGAGAATGAAAAACTGTTTTTT
TRBJ1-5 TRBD1 TRBV19 . CASSGTGLIPFYSNQPQHF TGTGCCAGTAGCGGGACAGGGCTTATCCCGTTTTATAGCAATCAGCCCCAGCATTTT
TRBJ1-6 TRBD1 TRBV2 few CASKGTGHSPLHF TGTGCCAGCAAGGGGACAGGGCATTCACCCCTCCACTTT
TRBJ2-7 TRBD1 TRBV29-1 . CSVEIEDRAIYEQYF TGCAGCGTTGAAATAGAGGACAGGGCGATTTACGAGCAGTACTTC
TRBJ1-1 . TRBV11-2 once CASSSRGGGGMNTEAFF TGTGCCAGCAGCTCGCGGGGGGGTGGAGGAATGAACACTGAAGCTTTCTTT
TRBJ1-3 TRBD1 TRBV30 . CAWSVGQGNTIYF TGTGCCTGGAGTGTAGGACAGGGGAACACCATATATTTT
TRBJ1-2 . TRBV5-8 . CASSSLNGDYGYTF TGTGCCAGCAGTTCTCTCAACGGGGACTATGGCTACACCTTC
TRBJ2-7 . TRBV5-1 . CASSLGQYYEQYF TGCGCCAGCAGCTTGGGACAGTACTACGAGCAGTACTTC
TRBJ2-7 . TRBV7-9 . CASSLQEGPAAYEQYF TGTGCCAGCAGCTTACAAGAGGGTCCAGCGGCCTACGAGCAGTACTTC
TRBJ2-7 TRBD2 TRBV6-6 few CASSPSGSSYEQYF TGTGCCAGCAGTCCTAGCGGAAGCTCCTACGAGCAGTACTTC
TRBJ2-2 TRBD1 TRBV13 . CARQGDTGELFF TGTGCCAGGCAGGGGGACACCGGGGAGCTGTTTTTT
TRBJ2-7 . TRBV6-1 . CASHTRQASYEQYF TGTGCCAGCCATACTAGACAGGCCTCCTACGAGCAGTACTTC
TRBJ1-1 TRBD1 TRBV5-6 few CASSRTGVNTEAFF TGTGCCAGCAGTAGGACAGGGGTTAACACTGAAGCTTTCTTT
TRBJ2-2 TRBD1 TRBV9 . CASSTLQGAGGELFF TGTGCCAGCAGCACTCTACAGGGGGCGGGCGGGGAGCTGTTTTTT
TRBJ1-1 . TRBV4-1 . CASSQEIRDTEAFF TGCGCCAGCAGCCAAGAAATCAGGGACACTGAAGCTTTCTTT
TRBJ1-1 . TRBV5-4 . CASSWDTHTEAFF TGTGCCAGCAGCTGGGACACGCACACTGAAGCTTTCTTT
TRBJ1-1 TRBD1 TRBV6-5 . CASSYSDREEDTEAFF TGTGCCAGCAGTTACTCGGACAGGGAGGAGGACACTGAAGCTTTCTTT
TRBJ1-5 TRBD1 TRBV10-3 . CATLGTGDQPQNF TGTGCCACCCTAGGGACAGGGGATCAGCCCCAGAATTTT
TRBJ1-5 . TRBV7-9 . CASSSDSNQPQHF TGTGCCAGCAGCTCAGATAGCAATCAGCCCCAGCATTTT
TRBJ1-4 . TRBV5-1 once CASSLWGGREKLFF TGCGCCAGCAGCTTGTGGGGAGGGCGTGAAAAACTGTTTTTT
TRBJ2-7 . TRBV28 . CASSSGQGTSFYEQYF TGTGCCAGCAGTTCGGGCCAAGGGACTTCCTTCTACGAGCAGTACTTC
TRBJ2-7 TRBD2 TRBV5-4 . CASSPAGGASYEQYF TGTGCCAGCAGCCCTGCGGGGGGGGCCTCCTACGAGCAGTACTTC
TRBJ2-1 TRBD1 TRBV28 . CASSESGQGTYEQFF TGTGCCAGCAGTGAGTCGGGACAGGGTACTTATGAGCAGTTCTTC
TRBJ2-1 TRBD2 TRBV4-1 . CASSQDIAGGPNEQFF TGCGCCAGCAGCCAAGACATAGCGGGAGGGCCGAATGAGCAGTTCTTC
TRBJ2-5 TRBD2 TRBV19 . CASGPGLGETQYF TGTGCCAGTGGACCGGGACTAGGAGAGACCCAGTACTTC
TRBJ2-3 . TRBV7-3 . CASSLGPGTDTQYF TGTGCCAGCAGCTTAGGGCCGGGCACAGATACGCAGTATTTT
TRBJ2-7 . TRBV6-6 few CASSIDSSYEQYF TGTGCCAGCAGTATTGACAGCTCCTACGAGCAGTACTTC
TRBJ1-1 . TRBV29-1 few CSVLSRAEAFF TGCAGCGTGCTAAGTCGGGCTGAAGCTTTCTTT
TRBJ2-4 TRBD2 TRBV11-2 . CASSLNSAGWNIQYF TGTGCCAGCAGCTTAAACTCAGCGGGGTGGAACATTCAGTACTTC
TRBJ2-1 TRBD2 TRBV5-1 . CASSLVMGGYEQFF TGCGCCAGCAGCTTGGTGATGGGGGGGTATGAGCAGTTCTTC
TRBJ2-1 TRBD2 TRBV28 . CASGSYTSGERGYNEQFF TGTGCCAGCGGAAGTTACACTAGCGGGGAGCGCGGCTACAATGAGCAGTTCTTC
TRBJ2-1 . TRBV18 . CANARDNEQFF TGTGCCAACGCTAGAGACAATGAGCAGTTCTTC
TRBJ2-5 TRBD1 TRBV6-5 . CASRTGGRETQYF TGTGCCAGTAGGACAGGGGGCAGGGAGACCCAGTACTTC
TRBJ2-5 TRBD1 TRBV7-9 . CASSRGQAETQYF TGTGCCAGCAGCCGCGGACAGGCGGAGACCCAGTACTTC
TRBJ1-1 . TRBV29-1 few CSAGGQGTYEAFF TGCAGCGCGGGGGGGCAGGGGACTTATGAAGCTTTCTTT
TRBJ2-1 TRBD2 TRBV7-9 . CASSYGLEAYNEQFF TGTGCCAGCAGCTACGGACTAGAAGCCTACAATGAGCAGTTCTTC
TRBJ1-5 TRBD1 TRBV10-1 few CASSGQGAQPQHF TGCGCCAGCAGTGGACAGGGAGCCCAGCCCCAGCATTTT
TRBJ2-3 . TRBV30 . CAWSAIGGGDTQYF TGTGCCTGGAGTGCCATTGGAGGAGGAGATACGCAGTATTTT
TRBJ2-3 TRBD2 TRBV19 . CASSASGNTDTQYF TGTGCCAGTAGTGCTAGCGGGAACACAGATACGCAGTATTTT
TRBJ2-3 TRBD2 TRBV5-1 . CASSALSGTSGRYTQYF TGCGCCAGCAGCGCCTTATCCGGGACTAGCGGGAGGTATACGCAGTATTTT
TRBJ2-3 TRBD2 TRBV27 . CASRGQRGGSRGDTQYF TGTGCCAGCAGGGGCCAACGGGGCGGGAGTCGAGGAGATACGCAGTATTTT